Detailed here is one T cell receptor beta chain. In the study's own analysis: Quantification of nucleated cells was approximated via reference gene primer amplification. Repertoires were generated with immunoSEQ multiplex PCR, while TCRdb's copy carries only in-frame clones and drops some. V and J calls and clone size are given by that table; D and trimming were obtained from the DNA. The sample lists more than 65,000 clones, around 83% occurring once. This sample stems from a study of blood T cell repertoires in COVID-19. About the study: Sample material is recorded as cDNA or gDNA derived from T cells, B-cell-depleted T cells, or PBMCs.

The CDR3 sequence is 15 residues long. Germline-derived CDR1 and CDR2 are MDHEN and SYDVKM. The ends lost 4 bases at V and 2 bases at J; junction bases unmatched: 4. This sequence was found in a man aged 50 to 60 with active COVID-19. The V and J genes are TRBV28 and TRBJ2-7; 11 bases agree with TRBD2. Sequenced material: peripheral blood. DNA for the CDR3: TGTGCCAGCAGTTCCCCGGGACTAGCGGCCTACGAGCAGTACTTC. It encodes CASSSPGLAAYEQYF.